This entry concerns a single T cell receptor beta chain. Its antigen is not identified. The CDR3 totals 15 residues. V lost 2 bases to trimming and J lost 0 bases, with 9 bases between them. CDR1 and CDR2 from the germline V gene are SGHRS and YFSETQ. The data are from a study of cytomegalovirus exposure and HLA in healthy donors. The study, taken as a whole, reports: Follow-up analysis later connected one missense variant in DCLRE1C with trimming of TCR beta V- and J-genes. Judged likely to be a sequencing artifact was a cluster of highly shared sequence variants. The study dropped some indistinguishable V segments, TRBV6-2 and TRBV6-3 among them. Rarity marked most TCR sequences, yet some public TCRs occurred in many donors.

The PCR employed 60 Vbeta primers together with 13 Jbeta primers. Libraries were prepared by immunoSEQ multiplex PCR; TCRdb keeps only in-frame clonotypes and omits some of them. In the table there are roughly 160,000 clones, 65% to 80% of which are singletons. The chain uses TRBV5-1 and TRBJ1-3; no firm D call. Sequenced material: PBMCs. This sequence originates from a man in his forties in good health and CMV-seronegative. The CDR3 spells CASSFDGASGNTIYF. Written as DNA, the CDR3 is TGCGCCAGCAGCTTTGACGGAGCCTCTGGAAACACCATATATTTT.